This TCR beta chain was identified in a study of T-cell memory formation after mild COVID-19. MiXCR, applied by TCRdb to the 5' RACE reads, yields one record per CDR3 protein. Of 100,000 to 130,000 distinct CDR3 sequences listed, roughly a sixth were seen once; the top ten hold around 5.5%. The germline V gene encodes CDR1 DFQATT and CDR2 SNEGSKA (reference sequence). Trimming pared 2 bases from V and 2 bases from J, leaving 13 bases between. The CDR3 covers 14 residues. The rearrangement links TRBV20-1 to TRBJ2-7; no clear D gene. Sequences were obtained from PBMCs or a T cell subset sorted from them (not recorded which). This sequence originates from a man between 18 and 29 years old who had mild COVID-19 (a few samples of this study predate the infection). Cell type and time point are not known. CDR3 coding DNA: TGCAGTGCTAGATCGGTTATGAGTCCCTACGAGCAGTACGTC. Translating gives CSARSVMSPYEQYV.